Following are 8 T cell receptor beta chains from one sample sequenced in a study of cytotoxic CD8 clonotypes in ibrutinib-treated CLL. The protocol was immunoSEQ multiplex PCR, while the TCRdb copy is restricted to in-frame clones and leaves out a portion. Of 250,000 to 350,000 clones in the sample, roughly three quarters were seen once. The material was PBMCs, obtained at disease progression, from a patient treated with ibrutinib. The source is a human donor with chronic lymphocytic leukemia.

The genes are TRBV14 and TRBJ1-6, with 7 bases identical to TRBD1. The CDR3 covers 16 residues. With 4 bases clipped from V and 3 bases from J, the junction kept 6 bases outside the gene matches. CDR1 and CDR2 from the germline V gene are SGHDN and FVKESK. This CDR3 is CASSPGGFFYNSPLHF. The CDR3 DNA is TGTGCCAGCAGCCCAGGGGGGTTCTTCTATAATTCACCCCTCCACTTT.

The CDR3 sequence is CASSPINARKTGANVLTF. Here the CDR3 DNA reads TGTGCCAGCTCACCAATTAATGCCAGGAAAACTGGGGCCAACGTCCTGACTTTC. V usage is TRBV18 and J usage is TRBJ2-6; D call uncertain. V was cut by 2 bases and J by 2 bases, with 16 bases left in between. Germline CDR1 is KGHSH and CDR2 is LQKENI. CDR3 size: 18 residues.

The rearrangement joins TRBV5-4 to TRBJ2-3; maybe TRBD2 (5 bases). The length of the CDR3 is 14 residues. Germline CDR1 and CDR2: SGHNT and YYREEE (reference sequence). The germline V and J ends were trimmed by 6 bases and 5 bases, with 16 bases remaining between them. CDR3 region: CASTALLGKDTQYF. The CDR3, as DNA: TGTGCCAGCACCGCGCTGCTCGGGAAAGATACGCAGTATTTT.

Here the CDR3 reads CASTTNRGVAGANVLTF. As DNA, the CDR3 is TGTGCCAGCACTACAAACAGGGGGGTAGCTGGGGCCAACGTCCTGACTTTC. This rearrangement joins TRBV28 to TRBJ2-6, with 8 bases identical to TRBD1. This CDR3 has 17 residues. J was trimmed by 2 bases and V by 7 bases; bases with no gene match: 10. CDR1 and CDR2 from the germline V gene are MDHEN and SYDVKM.

This clone has only a few counts. The J gene is TRBJ1-3, the V gene TRBV7-9, with TRBD1 as a possible D gene (6 bases). This CDR3 has 14 residues. Deletions cut 2 bases from V and 4 bases from J, with 9 bases between. Germline CDR1 is SEHNR and CDR2 is FQNEAQ (reference sequence). CDR3 bases: TGTGCCAGCAGCTTACCAGGGGCCGGAAACACCATATATTTT. It yields the protein CASSLPGAGNTIYF.

This clone showed up just a few times. The V and J genes are TRBV6-5 and TRBJ1-1, with TRBD1 identical over 9 bases. The V segment lost 4 bases and the J segment 5 bases; nucleotides outside the gene matches: 5. Per germline, CDR1 MNHEY and CDR2 SVGAGI. CDR3 size: 14 residues. CDR3 residues: CASSWGQGRTEAFF. The CDR3 nucleotides are TGTGCCAGCAGTTGGGGACAGGGCCGAACTGAAGCTTTCTTT.

The gene calls are TRBV30 and TRBJ1-1; maybe TRBD1 (5 bases). The length of the CDR3 is 15 residues. Trimming left V 3 bases short and J 4 bases short, with 18 bases between. In germline, CDR1 is GTSNPN, CDR2 SVGIG (reference sequence). The DNA for the CDR3 is TGTGCCTGGAGCGGACGTAGTGGGGGGATCACTGAAGCTTTCTTT. Its translation: CAWSGRSGGITEAFF.

The V call is TRBV5-6, the J call TRBJ2-3, with 16 bases identical to TRBD2. Germline CDR1 SGHDT, CDR2 YYEEEE. This CDR3 has 18 residues. With 1 base clipped from V and 2 bases from J, the junction kept 4 bases outside the gene matches. CDR3 in DNA: TGTGCCAGCAGCTTGACGGGACTAGCGGGGGGGTCCACAGATACGCAGTATTTT. This codes for CASSLTGLAGGSTDTQYF.